The 5 T cell receptor beta chains below were found in one sample sequenced in a study of OX40 agonist ivuxolimab in advanced cancers. Clones were sequenced by immunoSEQ multiplex PCR, and TCRdb holds only the in-frame ones, with some missing. Seen here are 90,000 or so clones, 80% to 90% observed once, and the top ten hold more than 4%. Sequenced material: CD4+ or CD8+ T cells sorted from blood, taken in a trial of the OX40 agonist ivuxolimab. The receptors derive from an adult with an advanced solid tumor such as melanoma, head and neck, liver or kidney cancer.

The chain carries TRBV4-3 and TRBJ1-2; the match to TRBD1 covers 8 bases. CDR1 and CDR2 (germline): LGHNA, YSLEER. The CDR3 contains 15 residues. With 2 bases clipped from V and 2 bases from J, the junction kept 4 bases outside the gene matches. For the CDR3, the DNA is TGCGCCAGCAGCCAACAGGGGGCGACGAACTATGGCTACACCTTC. Translation gives CASSQQGATNYGYTF.

The rearrangement joins TRBV10-2 to TRBJ2-7; D unresolved. V was pared by 7 bases and J by 0 bases, with 13 bases between. CDR3 length equals 14 residues. Germline CDR1 and CDR2: WSHSY and SAAADI. Here the CDR3 DNA reads TGCGCCAGCACGTGGGCTGAAAGCTCCTACGAGCAGTACTTC. Its protein is CASTWAESSYEQYF.

The chain combines TRBV7-9 with TRBJ2-1, with 8 bases that match TRBD2. Germline V CDR1 and CDR2: SEHNR, FQNEAQ (reference sequence). V lost 6 bases to trimming and J lost 7 bases; unmatched junction nucleotides: 14. This CDR3 has 16 residues. The CDR3 nucleotides are TGTGCCAGCAGTCCCTCGGGAGGGACCTTACCTAATGAGCAGTTCTTC. It codes for CASSPSGGTLPNEQFF.

About this clone itself: Lacking the conserved final phenylalanine or tryptophan, this CDR3 likely reflects a read error. Because the CDR3's place on the DNA is in doubt, the DNA is left out and the CDR3 is given as listed by TCRdb. The chain carries TRBV28 and TRBJ1-2; whether TRBD1, the table's D call, matches the DNA was not checked. Germline V gene data show CDR1 as MDHEN and CDR2 as SYDVKM. 12 amino acids form the CDR3, both terminal residues included. This CDR3 reads CASSPGTGRYDI.

This sequence joins TRBV6-1 and TRBJ2-6; no definite D call. Germline CDR1 reads MNHNS; CDR2 reads SASEGT. Deletions cut 3 bases from V and 8 bases from J, with 8 bases between. This CDR3 is built from 13 residues. Here the CDR3 DNA reads TGTGCCAGCAGTGACATCGAACCCAACGTCCTGACTTTC. Amino acid sequence: CASSDIEPNVLTF.